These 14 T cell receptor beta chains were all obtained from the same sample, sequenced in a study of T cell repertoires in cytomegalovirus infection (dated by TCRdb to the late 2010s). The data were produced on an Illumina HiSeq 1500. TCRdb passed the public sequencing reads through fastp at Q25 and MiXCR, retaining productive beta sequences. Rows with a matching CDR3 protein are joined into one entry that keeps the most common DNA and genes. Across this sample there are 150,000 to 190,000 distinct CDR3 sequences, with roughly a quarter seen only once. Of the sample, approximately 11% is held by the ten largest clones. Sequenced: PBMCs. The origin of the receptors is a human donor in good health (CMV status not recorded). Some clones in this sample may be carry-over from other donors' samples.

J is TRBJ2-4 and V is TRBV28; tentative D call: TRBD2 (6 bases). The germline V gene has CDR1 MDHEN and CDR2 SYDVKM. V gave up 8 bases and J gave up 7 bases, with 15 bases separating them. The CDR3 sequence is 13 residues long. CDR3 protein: CASCTGVYNIQYF. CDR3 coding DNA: TGTGCCAGCTGTACGGGAGTTTATAACATTCAGTACTTC. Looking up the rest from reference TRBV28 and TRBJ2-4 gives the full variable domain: DVKVTQSSRYLVKRTGEKVFLECVQDMDHENMFWYRQDPGLGLRLIYFSYDVKMKEKGDIPEGYSVSREKKERFSLILESASTNQTSMYLCASCTGVYNIQYFGAGTRLSVL.

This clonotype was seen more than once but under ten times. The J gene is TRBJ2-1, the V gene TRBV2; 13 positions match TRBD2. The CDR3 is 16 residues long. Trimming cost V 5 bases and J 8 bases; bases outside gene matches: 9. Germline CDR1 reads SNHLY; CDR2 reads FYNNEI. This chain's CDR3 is CASSKTGTSGNDEQFF. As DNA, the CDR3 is TGTGCCAGCAGTAAAACCGGGACTAGCGGGAACGATGAGCAGTTCTTC.

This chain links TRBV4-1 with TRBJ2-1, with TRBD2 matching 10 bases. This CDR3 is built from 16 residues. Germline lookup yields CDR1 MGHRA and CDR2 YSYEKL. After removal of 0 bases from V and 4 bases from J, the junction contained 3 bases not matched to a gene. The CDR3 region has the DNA TGCGCCAGCAGCCAAGAGACTAGCGGGTTGTACAATGAGCAGTTCTTC. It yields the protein CASSQETSGLYNEQFF.

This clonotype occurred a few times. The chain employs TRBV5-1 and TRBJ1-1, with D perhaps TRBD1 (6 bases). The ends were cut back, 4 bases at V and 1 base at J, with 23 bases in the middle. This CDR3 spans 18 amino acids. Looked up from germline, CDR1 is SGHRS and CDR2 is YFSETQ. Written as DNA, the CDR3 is TGCGCCAGCAGCCCGGGGTCAGGGGCCGTGGGTCGGAACACTGAAGCTTTCTTT. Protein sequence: CASSPGSGAVGRNTEAFF.

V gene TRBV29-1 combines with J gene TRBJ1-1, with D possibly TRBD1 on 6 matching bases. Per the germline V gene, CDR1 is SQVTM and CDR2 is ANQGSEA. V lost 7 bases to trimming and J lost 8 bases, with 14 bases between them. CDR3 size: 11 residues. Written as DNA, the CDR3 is TGCAGCGCCGCCTGGGGGGCCGAAGCTTTCTTT. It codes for CSAAWGAEAFF.

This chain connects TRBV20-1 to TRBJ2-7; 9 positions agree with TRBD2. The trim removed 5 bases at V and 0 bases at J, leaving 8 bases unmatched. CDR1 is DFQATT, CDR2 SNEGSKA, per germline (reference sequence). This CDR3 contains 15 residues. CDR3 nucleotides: TGCAGTGCTCAACCTATAGCGGGAGCCTCCTACGAGCAGTACTTC. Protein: CSAQPIAGASYEQYF.

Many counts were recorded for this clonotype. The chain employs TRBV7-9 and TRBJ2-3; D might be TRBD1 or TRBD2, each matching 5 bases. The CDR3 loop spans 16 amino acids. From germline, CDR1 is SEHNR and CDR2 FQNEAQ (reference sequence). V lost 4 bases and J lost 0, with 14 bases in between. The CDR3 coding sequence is TGTGCCAGCAGCTCGGCCGGGACCGGGAGCACAGATACGCAGTATTTT. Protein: CASSSAGTGSTDTQYF.

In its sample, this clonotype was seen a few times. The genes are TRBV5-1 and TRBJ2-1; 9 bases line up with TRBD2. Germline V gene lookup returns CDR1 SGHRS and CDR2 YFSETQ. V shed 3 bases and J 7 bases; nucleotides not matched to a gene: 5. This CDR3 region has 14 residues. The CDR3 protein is CASSYGSGSNEQFF. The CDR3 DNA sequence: TGCGCCAGCAGCTATGGTAGCGGGAGTAATGAGCAGTTCTTC.

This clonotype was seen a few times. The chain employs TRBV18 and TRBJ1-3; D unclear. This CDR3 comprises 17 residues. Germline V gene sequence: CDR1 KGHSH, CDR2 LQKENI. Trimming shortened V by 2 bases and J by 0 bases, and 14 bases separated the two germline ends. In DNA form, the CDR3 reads TGTGCCAGCTCACCAATAGATTCGGCATCCTCTGGAAACACCATATATTTT. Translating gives CASSPIDSASSGNTIYF.

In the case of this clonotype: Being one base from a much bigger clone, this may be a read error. The CDR3 here is CASSFSRLKLGNTIYF. The CDR3 DNA follows: TGTGCCAGCAGTTTCAGCAGGTTGAAACTTGGAAACACCATATATTTT. The chain links TRBV28 to TRBJ1-3; D remains unclear. CDR3 size: 16 residues. Germline V lookup: CDR1 MDHEN, CDR2 SYDVKM. V lost 3 bases and J 3 bases, leaving 15 bases between the germline ends.

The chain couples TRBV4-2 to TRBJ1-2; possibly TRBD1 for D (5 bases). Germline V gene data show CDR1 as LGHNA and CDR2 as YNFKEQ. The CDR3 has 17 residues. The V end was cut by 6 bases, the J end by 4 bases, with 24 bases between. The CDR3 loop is CASRAGRNHKHGYGYTF. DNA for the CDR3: TGTGCCAGCAGGGCAGGGCGGAACCACAAACACGGCTATGGCTACACCTTC.

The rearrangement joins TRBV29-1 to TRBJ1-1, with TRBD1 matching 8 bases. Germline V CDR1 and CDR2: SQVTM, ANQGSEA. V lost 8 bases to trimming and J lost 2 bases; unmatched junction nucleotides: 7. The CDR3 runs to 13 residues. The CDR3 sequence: CSTTGGINTEAFF. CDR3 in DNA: TGCAGCACCACAGGGGGGATTAACACTGAAGCTTTCTTT.

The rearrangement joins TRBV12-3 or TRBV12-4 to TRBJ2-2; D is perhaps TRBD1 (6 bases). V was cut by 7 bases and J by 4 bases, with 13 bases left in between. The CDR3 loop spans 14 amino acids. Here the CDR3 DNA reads TGTGCCAGCACCCTCACAGGGTTCACCGGGGAGCTGTTTTTT. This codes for CASTLTGFTGELFF.

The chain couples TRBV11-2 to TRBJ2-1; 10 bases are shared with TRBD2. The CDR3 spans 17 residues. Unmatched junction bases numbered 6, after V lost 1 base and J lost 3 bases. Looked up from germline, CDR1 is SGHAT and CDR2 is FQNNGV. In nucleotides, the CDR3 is TGTGCCAGCAGCTTAGCCGTACTAGCGGGAAGCTACAATGAGCAGTTCTTC. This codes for CASSLAVLAGSYNEQFF. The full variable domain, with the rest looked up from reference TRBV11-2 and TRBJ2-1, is EAGVAQSPRYKIIEKRQSVAFWCNPISGHATLYWYQQILGQGPKLLIQFQNNGVVDDSQLPKDRFSAERLKGVDSTLKIQPAKLEDSAVYLCASSLAVLAGSYNEQFFGPGTRLTVL.